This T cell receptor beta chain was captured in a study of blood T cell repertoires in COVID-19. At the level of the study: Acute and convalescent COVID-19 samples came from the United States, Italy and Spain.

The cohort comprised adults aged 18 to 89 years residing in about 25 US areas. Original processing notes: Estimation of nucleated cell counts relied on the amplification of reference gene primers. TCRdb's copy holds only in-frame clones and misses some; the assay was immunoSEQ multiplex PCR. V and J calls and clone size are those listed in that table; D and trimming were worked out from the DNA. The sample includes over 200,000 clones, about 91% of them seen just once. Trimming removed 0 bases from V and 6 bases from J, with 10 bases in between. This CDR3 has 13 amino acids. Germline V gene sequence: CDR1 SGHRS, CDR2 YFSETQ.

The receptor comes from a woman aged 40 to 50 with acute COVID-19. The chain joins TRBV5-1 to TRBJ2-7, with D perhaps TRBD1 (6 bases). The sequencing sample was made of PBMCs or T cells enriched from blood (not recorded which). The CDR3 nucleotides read TGCGCCAGCAGCTTGGCTGGGGGCCGCGAGCAGTACTTC. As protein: CASSLAGGREQYF.